The present entry profiles one T cell receptor (beta chain) with its context. The data were produced by immunoSEQ multiplex PCR, yet TCRdb's version contains in-frame clones alone and is incomplete. The top ten clones hold approximately 5.9% of a sample with around 100,000 clones, roughly two thirds of them seen once. The CDR3 length is 16 residues. Germline V CDR1 and CDR2: SGHRS, YFSETQ. V shed 2 bases and J 1 base; nucleotides not matched to a gene: 6. The data stem from a study of blood T cell repertoires in COVID-19. This sequence joins TRBV5-1 and TRBJ2-3; 8 bases are a match to TRBD1. The sequenced material came from peripheral blood. The clonotype comes from an elderly man with acute or convalescent COVID-19. The chain's CDR3 is CASSFLTGGRTDTQYF. Written as DNA, the CDR3 is TGCGCCAGCAGCTTCCTCACAGGGGGACGCACAGATACGCAGTATTTT.